This T cell receptor beta chain is from a study of tumor-infiltrating lymphocytes in primary liver carcinoma (dated by TCRdb to between 2016 and 2019). Regarding the complete study: Roughly five patients with histopathologically diagnosed primary liver carcinoma underwent surgical resection in China between late 2015 and 2016. TCRbeta repertoire sequencing, expression microarrays and whole-exome sequencing were combined in the study across five regions of each liver tumor, with adjacent normal tissue and blood also included. Reproducibility between technical replicate repertoires was high, with correlation coefficients above 0.95 and mean shared-clone rates approximately 0.9. The five patients had tumors of stage T1-T3 N0M0, with maximum diameters ranging from roughly 4 to 11 cm. Samples yielded roughly 3.65 to 7.5 million productive TCRbeta reads; read depth did not differ significantly between tissue types. The five patients, three men and two women aged 30 to 69 years, had hepatocellular carcinoma (four) or combined HCC and intrahepatic cholangiocarcinoma (one). TCRbeta repertoire sequencing covered 35 specimens from 5 patients: around 25 tumor regions, 5 adjacent noncancerous liver tissues and 5 peripheral blood samples. General study outcomes and caveats: Only 4 or 5 patients were included in the study, and the authors note that the findings should be validated in a larger study. Comparison of CD4+ and CD8+ T cell repertoires was precluded by the use of bulk unsorted samples. The top 250 clones made up a significantly larger repertoire fraction in tumors than in blood (p = 0.039). Only the TCR beta chain was sequenced, so true repertoire diversity is likely underestimated because unpaired alpha chains were not captured. Repertoire overlap was found to be higher between tumor regions (mean approximately 35%) than between tumor-adjacent (roughly 17%) or tumor-blood (about 14%) pairs, consistent with antigen-driven expansion.

RNA from unsorted whole blood was extracted with TRIzol reagent, and germline DNA was obtained with the DNeasy Blood & Tissue kit. At the time of sampling, the patients had chronic HBV infection and had not received any treatment. Before surgery, roughly 4 milliliters of peripheral blood were collected into K2EDTA tubes. V and J lose 7 bases and 2 bases, and a span of 11 bases separates them. The cysteine opens and the phenylalanine closes a CDR3 of 13 amino acids. Only the CDR3 DNA is retained, 39 bases long and in frame from the first base. Looking up the germline V gene yields CDR1 MNHEY and CDR2 SVGEGT. Starting from about 500 ng total RNA, TCRbeta-specific cDNA was produced by reverse transcription with a constant-region primer and ProtoScript II reverse transcriptase. The TCRbeta libraries were prepared through three rounds of nested multiplex PCR following a slightly modified ARM-PCR procedure. Each of the first two PCR rounds ran for roughly 11 cycles and used multiplex TRBV1-TRBV30 forward primers together with a Cbeta reverse primer. Sample barcodes and Illumina adapters were attached in a final 25-cycle PCR using Deep VentR polymerase. Amplicons of 200-500 bp were gel-purified with a QIAquick gel extraction kit before sequencing. An Illumina HiSeq 2500 was used to sequence the TCRbeta amplicons with 250-bp paired-end reads. Regarding the original processing steps: Quality trimming of reads was performed with Trimmomatic v0.33, and paired reads were merged with FLASH v1.2.11 so that full CDR3 sequences could be recovered. MiGEC v1.2.1b assigned V, D and J germline segments to the rearranged TCRbeta sequences. Clonotype statistics and Shannon-Wiener diversity indices were computed with VDJtools v1.0.0. Except for diversity analysis, only each sample's 250 most abundant clonotypes were used in subsequent analyses to reduce sampling bias. TCRdb's own reprocessing of the public reads used fastp at Q25 and MiXCR and kept productive beta chains. When rows share a CDR3 protein, they turn into one entry using the most common DNA and genes. TCRdb's processing, not the study's, gives the V and J calls here. This sample has about 180,000 distinct CDR3 sequences in its table, and 60% of those were observed once. The top ten hold around 74% of the sample.

With regard to this clonotype: Its antigen remains undetermined. No qualities accompany the bases; no much larger clone lies one base away.

The sample taken for sequencing was peripheral blood. Here the chain combines TRBV6-2 or TRBV6-3 and TRBJ2-5, with the D gene not confidently named. The TCR was taken from a middle-aged man with primary liver carcinoma and hepatitis B virus infection. The nucleotide sequence is given as TGTGCCAGCACCCCCCCCGAACAAGAGACCCAGTACTTC. Its coded protein is CASTPPEQETQYF.